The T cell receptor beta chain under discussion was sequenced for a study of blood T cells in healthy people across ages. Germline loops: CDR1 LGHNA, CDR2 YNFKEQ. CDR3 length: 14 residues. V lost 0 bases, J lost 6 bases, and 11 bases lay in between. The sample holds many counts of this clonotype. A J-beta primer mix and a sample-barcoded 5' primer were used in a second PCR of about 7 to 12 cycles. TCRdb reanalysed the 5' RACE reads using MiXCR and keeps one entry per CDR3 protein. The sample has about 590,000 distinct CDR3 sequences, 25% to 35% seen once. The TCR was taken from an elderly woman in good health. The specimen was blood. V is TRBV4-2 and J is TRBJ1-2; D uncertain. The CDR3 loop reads CASSQDPSPDGYTF. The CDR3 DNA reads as TGTGCCAGCAGCCAAGACCCTTCCCCTGATGGCTACACCTTC.